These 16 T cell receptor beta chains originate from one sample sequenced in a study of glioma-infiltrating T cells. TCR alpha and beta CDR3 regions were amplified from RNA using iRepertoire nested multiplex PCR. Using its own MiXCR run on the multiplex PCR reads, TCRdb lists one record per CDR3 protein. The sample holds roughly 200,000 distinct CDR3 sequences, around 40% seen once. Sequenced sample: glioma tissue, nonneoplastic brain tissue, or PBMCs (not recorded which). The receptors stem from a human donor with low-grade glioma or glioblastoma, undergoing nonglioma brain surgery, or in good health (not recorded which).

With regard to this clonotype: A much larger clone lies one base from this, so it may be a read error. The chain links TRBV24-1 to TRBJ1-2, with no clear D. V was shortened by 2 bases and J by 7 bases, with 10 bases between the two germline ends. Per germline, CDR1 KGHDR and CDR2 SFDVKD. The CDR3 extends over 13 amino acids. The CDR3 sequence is CATSDYPGAGYTF. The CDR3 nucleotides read TGTGCCACCAGTGATTACCCTGGAGCTGGCTACACCTTC.

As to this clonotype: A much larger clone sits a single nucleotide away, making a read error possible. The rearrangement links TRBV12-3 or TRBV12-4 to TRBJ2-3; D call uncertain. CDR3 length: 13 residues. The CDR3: CASSQALTDKQYF. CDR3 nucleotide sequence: TGTGCCAGCTCGCAGGCGTTAACAGATAAGCAGTATTTT.

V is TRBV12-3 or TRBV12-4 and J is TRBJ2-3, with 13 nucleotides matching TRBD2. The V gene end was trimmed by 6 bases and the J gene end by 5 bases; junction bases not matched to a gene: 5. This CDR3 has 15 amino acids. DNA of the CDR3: TGTGCCAGCAGCTCTGGACTAGCGGGAGTAGATACGCAGTATTTT. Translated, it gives CASSSGLAGVDTQYF.

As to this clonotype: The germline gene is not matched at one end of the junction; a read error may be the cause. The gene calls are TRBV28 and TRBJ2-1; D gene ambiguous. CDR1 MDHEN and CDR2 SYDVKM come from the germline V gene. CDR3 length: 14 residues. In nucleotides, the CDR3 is TGTGCCAGCAGCTTCTCAAACTCGAACAATGAGCAGCTCTTC. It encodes CASSFSNSNNEQLF.

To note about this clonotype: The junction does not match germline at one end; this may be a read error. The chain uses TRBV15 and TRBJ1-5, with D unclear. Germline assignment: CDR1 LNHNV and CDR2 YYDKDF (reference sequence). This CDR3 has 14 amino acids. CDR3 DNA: TGTGCCACCAGAAGAGATCGGGCGGCAGATCTCCGGCATTTT. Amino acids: CATRRDRAADLRHF.

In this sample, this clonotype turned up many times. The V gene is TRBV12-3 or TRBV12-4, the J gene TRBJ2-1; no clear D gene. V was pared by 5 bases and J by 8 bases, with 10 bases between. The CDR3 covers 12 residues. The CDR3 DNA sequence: TGTGCCAGCAGTCCCCCCGGCTATGAGCAGTTCTTC. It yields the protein CASSPPGYEQFF.

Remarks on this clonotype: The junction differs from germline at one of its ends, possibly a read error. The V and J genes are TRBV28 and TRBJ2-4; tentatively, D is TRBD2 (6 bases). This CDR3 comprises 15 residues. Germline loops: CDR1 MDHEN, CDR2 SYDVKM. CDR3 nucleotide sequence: TGTGCCAGCAGTTTTACGGGGGAGGCCAAAAAAATTCAGTACTTC. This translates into CASSFTGEAKKIQYF.

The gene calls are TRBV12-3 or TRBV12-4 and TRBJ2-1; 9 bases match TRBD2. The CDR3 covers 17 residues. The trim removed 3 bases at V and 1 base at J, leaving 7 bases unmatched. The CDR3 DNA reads TGTGCCAGCAGTTTCCCGTTAGCGGGAGTATCCTACAATGAGCAGTTCTTC. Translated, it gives CASSFPLAGVSYNEQFF.

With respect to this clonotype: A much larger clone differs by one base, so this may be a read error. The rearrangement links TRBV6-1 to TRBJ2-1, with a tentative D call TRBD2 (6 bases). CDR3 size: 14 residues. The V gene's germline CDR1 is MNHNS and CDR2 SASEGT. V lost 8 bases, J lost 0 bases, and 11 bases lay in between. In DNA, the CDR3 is TGTGCCAGCCTGGAGGGGCTCTCCTACAATGAGCAGTTCTTC. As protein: CASLEGLSYNEQFF.

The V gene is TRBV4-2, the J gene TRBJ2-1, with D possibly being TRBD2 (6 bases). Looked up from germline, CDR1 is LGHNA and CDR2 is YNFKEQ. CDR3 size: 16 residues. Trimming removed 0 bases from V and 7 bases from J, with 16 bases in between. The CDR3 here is CASSQDGTTGRNEQFF. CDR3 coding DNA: TGTGCCAGCAGCCAAGATGGCACTACCGGGAGAAATGAGCAGTTCTTC.

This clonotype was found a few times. The CDR3 sequence is CASSPRNLGTSGRASVETQYF. For the CDR3, the DNA is TGTGCCAGCAGTCCACGCAACCTCGGGACTAGCGGGAGGGCCAGTGTAGAGACCCAGTACTTC. The rearrangement uses TRBV28 and TRBJ2-5; the match to TRBD2 covers 16 bases. The CDR3 spans 21 residues. V lost 5 bases and J lost 4; bases outside the gene matches: 19. CDR1 and CDR2 (germline): MDHEN, SYDVKM.

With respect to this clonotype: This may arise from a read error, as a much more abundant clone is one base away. This chain's CDR3 is CPSKLTGLGEQYF. CDR3 nucleotides: TGTCCCAGCAAATTGACAGGTCTGGGGGAGCAGTACTTC. This chain links TRBV2 with TRBJ2-7; D perhaps matches TRBD1 (6 bases). This CDR3 is built from 13 residues. Germline CDR1 reads SNHLY; CDR2 reads FYNNEI.

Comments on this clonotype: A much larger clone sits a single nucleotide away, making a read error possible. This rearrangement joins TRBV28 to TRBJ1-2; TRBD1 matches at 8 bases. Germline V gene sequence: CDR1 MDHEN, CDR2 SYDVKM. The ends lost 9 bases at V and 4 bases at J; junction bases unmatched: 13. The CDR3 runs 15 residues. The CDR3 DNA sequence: TGTGCCAGAAGATCGCCGGACAGGGCTCGCTATGGCTACACCTTC. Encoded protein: CARRSPDRARYGYTF.

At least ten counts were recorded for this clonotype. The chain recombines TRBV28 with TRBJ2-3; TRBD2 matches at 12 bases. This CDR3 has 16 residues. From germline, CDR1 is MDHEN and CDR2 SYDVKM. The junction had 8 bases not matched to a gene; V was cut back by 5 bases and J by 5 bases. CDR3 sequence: CASSLQTSGRGDTQYF. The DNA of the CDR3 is TGTGCCAGCAGTCTTCAGACTAGCGGGAGAGGAGATACGCAGTATTTT.

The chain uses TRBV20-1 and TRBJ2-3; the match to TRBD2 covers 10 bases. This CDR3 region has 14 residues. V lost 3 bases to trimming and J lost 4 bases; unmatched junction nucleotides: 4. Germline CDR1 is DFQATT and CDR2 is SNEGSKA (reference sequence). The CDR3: CSASRLAGADTQYF. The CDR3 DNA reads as TGCAGTGCTAGCAGGCTAGCGGGAGCAGATACGCAGTATTTT.

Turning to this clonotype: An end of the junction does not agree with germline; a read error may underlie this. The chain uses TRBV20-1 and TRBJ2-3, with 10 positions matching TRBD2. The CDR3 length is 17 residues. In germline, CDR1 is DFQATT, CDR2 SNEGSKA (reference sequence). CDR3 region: CSARSSGRFSSTDTRYF. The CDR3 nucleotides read TGCAGTGCTAGAAGTAGCGGGAGGTTTTCGAGCACAGATACGCGGTATTTT.